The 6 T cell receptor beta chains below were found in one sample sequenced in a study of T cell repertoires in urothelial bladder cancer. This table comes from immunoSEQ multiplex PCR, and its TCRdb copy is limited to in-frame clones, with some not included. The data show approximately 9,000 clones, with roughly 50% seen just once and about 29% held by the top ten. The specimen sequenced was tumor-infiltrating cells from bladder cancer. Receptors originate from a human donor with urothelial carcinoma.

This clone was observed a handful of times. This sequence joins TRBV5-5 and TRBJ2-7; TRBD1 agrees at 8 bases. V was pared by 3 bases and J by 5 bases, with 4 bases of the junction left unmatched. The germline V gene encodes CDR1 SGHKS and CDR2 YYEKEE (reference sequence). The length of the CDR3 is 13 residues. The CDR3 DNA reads TGTGCCAGCAGCTGGCGGACAGGGAACGAGCAGTACTTC. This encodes CASSWRTGNEQYF.

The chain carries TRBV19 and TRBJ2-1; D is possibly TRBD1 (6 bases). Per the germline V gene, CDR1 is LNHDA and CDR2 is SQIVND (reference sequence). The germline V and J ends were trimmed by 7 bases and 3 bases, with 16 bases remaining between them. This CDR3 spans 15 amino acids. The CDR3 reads CASKIQGIVYNEQFF. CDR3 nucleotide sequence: TGTGCCAGTAAAATACAGGGAATCGTCTACAATGAGCAGTTCTTC.

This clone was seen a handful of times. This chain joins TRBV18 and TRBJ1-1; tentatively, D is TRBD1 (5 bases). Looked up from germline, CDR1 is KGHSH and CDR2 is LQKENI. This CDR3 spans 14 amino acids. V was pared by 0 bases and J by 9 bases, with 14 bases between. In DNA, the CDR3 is TGTGCCAGCTCACCACCGAGGGGATCCCATCAAGCTTTCTTT. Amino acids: CASSPPRGSHQAFF.

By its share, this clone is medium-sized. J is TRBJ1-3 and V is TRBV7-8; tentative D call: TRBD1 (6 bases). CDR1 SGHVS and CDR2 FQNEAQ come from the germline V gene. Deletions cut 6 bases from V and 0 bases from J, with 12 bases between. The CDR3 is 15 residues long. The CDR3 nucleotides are TGTGCCAGCAGAACGGACAGAAACTCTGGAAACACCATATATTTT. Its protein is CASRTDRNSGNTIYF.

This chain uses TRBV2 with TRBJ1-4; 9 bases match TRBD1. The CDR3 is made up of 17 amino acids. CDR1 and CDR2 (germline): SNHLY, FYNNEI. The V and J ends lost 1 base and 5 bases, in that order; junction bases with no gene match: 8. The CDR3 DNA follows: TGTGCCAGCAGTGAAGGGGCCGGACAGGGGACGAATGAAAAACTGTTTTTT. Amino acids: CASSEGAGQGTNEKLFF. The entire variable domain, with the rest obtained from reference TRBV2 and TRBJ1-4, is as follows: EPEVTQTPSHQVTQMGQEVILRCVPISNHLYFYWYRQILGQKVEFLVSFYNNEISEKSEIFDDQFSVERPDGSNFTLKIRSTKLEDSAMYFCASSEGAGQGTNEKLFFGSGTQLSVL.

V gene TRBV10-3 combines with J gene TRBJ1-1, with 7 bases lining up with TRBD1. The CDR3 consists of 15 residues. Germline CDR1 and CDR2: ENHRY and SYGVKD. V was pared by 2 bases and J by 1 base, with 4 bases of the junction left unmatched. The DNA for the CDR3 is TGTGCCATCAGTGAGCCCCAGGGGGAGAACACTGAAGCTTTCTTT. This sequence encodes CAISEPQGENTEAFF.